This TCR beta chain was captured in a study of blood T cell repertoires in COVID-19. As handled by the study authors: Estimates of nucleated cell counts were drawn from the amplification of reference gene primers. Sequenced by immunoSEQ multiplex PCR; TCRdb stores in-frame clones only, minus some. V and J calls and clone size are copied from that table; D and trimming were computed from the DNA. This table has roughly 100,000 clones, about 86% appearing once. Germline lookup yields CDR1 MDHEN and CDR2 SYDVKM. The V gene end was trimmed by 7 bases and the J gene end by 6 bases; junction bases not matched to a gene: 2. The CDR3 length is 12 residues.

This TCR was sampled from a woman of 80 years or more with acute or convalescent COVID-19. Sequenced input: peripheral blood. V gene TRBV28 combines with J gene TRBJ1-5; 8 bases match TRBD1. The CDR3 DNA is TGTGCCAGCACGGACAGGGTTCAGCCCCAGCATTTT. Translation gives CASTDRVQPQHF.